One sample yielded the 30 T cell receptor beta chains listed below, sequenced in a study of early T cells in non-severe SARS-CoV-2 infection. One entry per CDR3 protein, called by TCRdb with MiXCR from the 5' RACE reads. Of 30,000 to 45,000 distinct CDR3 sequences listed, less than 6% were seen once; the top ten hold 4.4%. The sample in question was whole blood, obtained at baseline. These receptors were taken from an adult who was a healthcare worker with PCR-confirmed SARS-CoV-2 infection or an uninfected control (not recorded which).

This clonotype was observed many times. The CDR3 reads CSARRSSGGQETQYF. CDR3 sequence (DNA): TGCAGTGCTAGAAGGTCTAGCGGGGGACAAGAGACCCAGTACTTC. The chain couples TRBV20-1 to TRBJ2-5; 10 bases line up with TRBD2. There are 15 residues in the CDR3. Unmatched junction bases numbered 5, after V lost 2 bases and J lost 2 bases. The germline gives CDR1 DFQATT, CDR2 SNEGSKA (reference sequence).

This clonotype was observed many times. The chain has TRBV10-2 and TRBJ1-1; D uncertain. Trimming pared 10 bases from V and 4 bases from J, leaving 13 bases between. The CDR3 length is 12 residues. Germline V gene data show CDR1 as WSHSY and CDR2 as SAAADI. This CDR3 reads CATWKLGTEAFF. The CDR3 nucleotides are TGCGCCACCTGGAAACTAGGCACTGAAGCTTTCTTT.

This clonotype has just a few counts. The rearrangement uses TRBV30 and TRBJ1-5, with 8 bases lining up with TRBD1. CDR1 and CDR2 from the germline V gene are GTSNPN and SVGIG (reference sequence). V dropped 4 bases and J dropped 2; count of bases not matched to a gene: 19. This CDR3 comprises 19 residues. The CDR3 region has the DNA TGTGCCTGGAAAAACCCACGATACGACAGGGGCCTTCGCAATCAGCCCCAGCATTTT. Translation: CAWKNPRYDRGLRNQPQHF.

This clonotype was seen many times. The gene calls are TRBV7-9 and TRBJ2-1; 11 nucleotides agree with TRBD1. Trimming removed 5 bases from V and 7 bases from J; junction bases left unmatched: 10. In germline, CDR1 is SEHNR, CDR2 FQNEAQ (reference sequence). The CDR3 consists of 16 residues. The CDR3: CASSLLRDRGMNEQFF. DNA of the CDR3: TGTGCCAGCAGCCTCCTGAGGGACAGGGGGATGAATGAGCAGTTCTTC.

Ten or more counts support this clonotype. This chain joins TRBV20-1 and TRBJ2-7; D gene ambiguous. The CDR3 is 12 amino acids. Germline loops: CDR1 DFQATT, CDR2 SNEGSKA (reference sequence). Trimming cost V 3 bases and J 4 bases, with 10 bases left between them. The CDR3 sequence is CSARVLSYEQYF. DNA for the CDR3: TGCAGTGCTAGGGTGCTCTCGTACGAGCAGTACTTC.

This clonotype was observed at least ten times. The chain carries TRBV6-5 and TRBJ1-5; TRBD1 matches 8 bases. V dropped 2 bases and J dropped 6; count of bases not matched to a gene: 3. This CDR3 spans 14 amino acids. The germline CDR1 and CDR2 sequences are MNHEY and SVGAGI. The CDR3 DNA is TGTGCCAGCAGTTACCAGACAGGGGTTCAGCCCCAGCATTTT. Its translation is CASSYQTGVQPQHF.

Ten or more counts support this clonotype. The genes are TRBV20-1 and TRBJ1-5, with 9 bases fitting TRBD1. The germline gives CDR1 DFQATT, CDR2 SNEGSKA (reference sequence). The CDR3 covers 15 residues. The junction had 13 bases not matched to a gene; V was cut back by 6 bases and J by 7 bases. CDR3 sequence reads: CSAGSRDRVRQPQHF. As DNA, the CDR3 is TGCAGTGCGGGGTCCCGGGACAGGGTACGGCAGCCCCAGCATTTT.

In its sample, this clonotype was seen many times. The chain uses TRBV10-2 and TRBJ2-1; 7 bases line up with TRBD2. The CDR3 covers 14 residues. Trimming removed 2 bases from V and 4 bases from J; junction bases left unmatched: 2. The germline V gene has CDR1 WSHSY and CDR2 SAAADI. The CDR3 protein is CASSEGLEYNEQFF. CDR3 DNA sequence: TGCGCCAGCAGTGAGGGACTAGAATACAATGAGCAGTTCTTC.

This clonotype was observed many times. This sequence joins TRBV20-1 and TRBJ2-1; D may be TRBD2 (6 bases). V dropped 1 base and J dropped 8 bases, with 15 bases sitting between them. CDR3 length equals 14 residues. Germline-derived CDR1 and CDR2 are DFQATT and SNEGSKA (reference sequence). The CDR3 DNA sequence: TGCAGTGCTAGAGCCGCCGGGGGAGCACATGAGCAGTTCTTC. Translated: CSARAAGGAHEQFF.

Only a few counts were recorded for this clonotype. J is TRBJ1-1 and V is TRBV2; 7 bases agree with TRBD1. V lost 6 bases to trimming and J lost 1 base; unmatched junction nucleotides: 2. Per germline, CDR1 SNHLY and CDR2 FYNNEI. CDR3 length: 13 amino acids. The CDR3 coding sequence is TGTGCCAGCAGACGGACAGGGAACACTGAAGCTTTCTTT. Its protein is CASRRTGNTEAFF.

The table lists this clonotype with many counts. The chain has TRBV7-8 and TRBJ2-1; a weak D match, TRBD1 (6 bases). Germline V gene lookup returns CDR1 SGHVS and CDR2 FQNEAQ. V was cut by 3 bases and J by 0 bases, with 15 bases left in between. The CDR3 covers 17 residues. The CDR3 region has the DNA TGTGCCAGCAGCTTTTTCCCTAGGGGGAGCTCCTACAATGAGCAGTTCTTC. It codes for CASSFFPRGSSYNEQFF.

This clonotype has a count of ten or more. The chain is built from TRBV7-9 and TRBJ1-5; 7 bases are a match to TRBD1. J was trimmed by 7 bases and V by 1 base; bases with no gene match: 7. This CDR3 comprises 15 residues. The V gene's germline CDR1 is SEHNR and CDR2 FQNEAQ (reference sequence). The CDR3 here is CASSLEAGGEQPQHF. The DNA for the CDR3 is TGTGCCAGCAGCTTAGAGGCAGGGGGTGAGCAGCCCCAGCATTTT.

V is TRBV7-6 and J is TRBJ2-2; D gene uncertain. With 7 bases removed from V and 6 bases from J, the gap between germline ends came to 9 bases. CDR1 and CDR2 from the germline V gene are SGHVS and FNYEAQ. The CDR3 length is 12 residues. CDR3 DNA sequence: TGTGCCAGCACCCCCCAGGCCGGGGAGCTGTTTTTT. Translating it yields CASTPQAGELFF.

This clonotype was seen at least ten times. The chain employs TRBV19 and TRBJ2-1; perhaps TRBD2 as D (6 bases). This CDR3 spans 14 amino acids. The V end lost 9 bases, the J end lost 2 bases, and 14 bases lay between the germline ends. In germline, CDR1 is LNHDA, CDR2 SQIVND (reference sequence). The CDR3 DNA follows: TGTGCCAGCCGAACCGGGGGACCCTACAATGAGCAGTTCTTC. Translating gives CASRTGGPYNEQFF.

This clonotype showed up many times. The CDR3 bases are TGTGCCAGCAGCCAAGATTTAAGCCCCCTAGCCTCCAATGAGCAGTTCTTC. It translates to CASSQDLSPLASNEQFF. The chain uses TRBV3-1 and TRBJ2-1, with D possibly TRBD2 on 5 matching bases. From germline, CDR1 is LGHDT and CDR2 YNNKEL (reference sequence). The V end was cut by 0 bases, the J end by 6 bases, with 18 bases between. The CDR3 sequence is 17 residues long.

This clonotype has a count of ten or more. V gene TRBV7-9 combines with J gene TRBJ2-6, with D tentatively TRBD1 (6 bases). This CDR3 is 17 amino acids long. The germline V and J ends were trimmed by 5 bases and 4 bases, with 18 bases remaining between them. Germline lookup yields CDR1 SEHNR and CDR2 FQNEAQ (reference sequence). The CDR3 protein is CASSLWTAKSGANVLTF. In DNA form, the CDR3 reads TGTGCCAGCAGCCTATGGACAGCTAAATCCGGGGCCAACGTCCTGACTTTC. The entire variable domain, with the rest obtained from reference TRBV7-9 and TRBJ2-6, is as follows: DTGVSQNPRHKITKRGQNVTFRCDPISEHNRLYWYRQTLGQGPEFLTYFQNEAQLEKSRLLSDRFSAERPKGSFSTLEIQRTEQGDSAMYLCASSLWTAKSGANVLTFGAGSRLTVL.

This clonotype was found many times. The chain links TRBV29-1 to TRBJ2-1; D unresolved. This CDR3 spans 10 amino acids. In germline, CDR1 is SQVTM, CDR2 ANQGSEA. V was cut by 4 bases and J by 5 bases, with 3 bases left in between. The CDR3 sequence is CSVANNEQFF. The CDR3 DNA reads as TGCAGCGTTGCAAACAATGAGCAGTTCTTC.

This clonotype appeared many times. V gene TRBV7-2 combines with J gene TRBJ1-5; D is undetermined. The ends were cut back, 5 bases at V and 5 bases at J, with 16 bases in the middle. CDR3 length equals 15 residues. The germline CDR1 and CDR2 sequences are SGHTA and FQGNSA. As DNA, the CDR3 is TGTGCCAGCAGCAGCCGAGGTTTAAGGGATCAGCCCCAGCATTTT. Its translation is CASSSRGLRDQPQHF.

This clonotype occurred many times. The rearrangement joins TRBV6-1 to TRBJ2-7, with no clear D. There are 13 residues in the CDR3. The germline V gene has CDR1 MNHNS and CDR2 SASEGT. Trimming cost V 8 bases and J 2 bases, with 13 bases left between them. The CDR3 nucleotides read TGTGCCAGCTTATCAACAGAGCCCTACGAGCAGTACTTC. The encoded protein is CASLSTEPYEQYF.

This clonotype was counted at least ten times. This chain links TRBV6-2 or TRBV6-3 with TRBJ2-7, with 8 bases fitting TRBD2. Germline CDR1 and CDR2: MNHEY and SVGEGT. This CDR3 comprises 14 residues. The junction had 9 bases not matched to a gene; V was cut back by 6 bases and J by 5 bases. The CDR3 bases are TGTGCCAGCAGAACACCGGGACTAGTTCACGAGCAGTACTTC. Its protein is CASRTPGLVHEQYF.

This clonotype came up many times. This rearrangement joins TRBV6-4 to TRBJ2-1, with D perhaps TRBD1 (6 bases). This CDR3 is 13 amino acids long. Germline assignment: CDR1 MRHNA and CDR2 SNTAGT. V was clipped by 10 bases and J by 10 bases, with 20 bases between them. CDR3 in DNA: TGTGCCACCTCAACGGATGGGGGCTTAGAGCAGTTCTTC. Protein sequence: CATSTDGGLEQFF.

This sequence joins TRBV5-1 and TRBJ1-1, with unresolved D. The V end was cut by 4 bases, the J end by 7 bases, with 14 bases between. The CDR3 runs 13 residues. CDR1 is SGHRS, CDR2 YFSETQ, per germline. The CDR3 nucleotides read TGCGCCAGCAGCACCCGCGGGGAGGTTGAAGCTTTCTTT. Its protein product is CASSTRGEVEAFF. Based on the CDR3 plus reference TRBV5-1 and TRBJ1-1, the full variable domain is KAGVTQTPRYLIKTRGQQVTLSCSPISGHRSVSWYQQTPGQGLQFLFEYFSETQRNKGNFPGRFSGRQFSNSRSEMNVSTLELGDSALYLCASSTRGEVEAFFGQGTRLTVV.

The table lists this clonotype with many counts. The chain uses TRBV6-5 and TRBJ2-7; 11 nucleotides align to TRBD2. Germline CDR1 and CDR2: MNHEY and SVGAGI. J was trimmed by 3 bases and V by 5 bases; bases with no gene match: 3. The CDR3 has 14 residues. CDR3: CASSPSGRNYEQYF. For the CDR3, the DNA is TGTGCCAGCAGTCCTAGCGGGAGGAACTACGAGCAGTACTTC.

This clonotype was found many times. V is TRBV7-8 and J is TRBJ1-4; D not resolved. CDR3 size: 14 residues. V lost 3 bases, J lost 0 bases, and 5 bases lay in between. The V gene's germline CDR1 is SGHVS and CDR2 FQNEAQ. CDR3 amino acids: CASSFATTNEKLFF. The CDR3 DNA sequence: TGTGCCAGCAGCTTCGCGACAACTAATGAAAAACTGTTTTTT. Based on the CDR3 plus reference TRBV7-8 and TRBJ1-4, the full variable domain is GAGVSQSPRYKVAKRGQDVALRCDPISGHVSLFWYQQALGQGPEFLTYFQNEAQLDKSGLPSDRFFAERPEGSVSTLKIQRTQQEDSAVYLCASSFATTNEKLFFGSGTQLSVL.

The chain uses TRBV5-4 and TRBJ1-1; maybe TRBD1 (5 bases). The CDR3 consists of 18 residues. V lost 0 bases and J 5 bases, leaving 23 bases between the germline ends. The germline gives CDR1 SGHNT, CDR2 YYREEE (reference sequence). This CDR3 reads CASSLERRGYTERTEAFF. The CDR3 region has the DNA TGTGCCAGCAGCTTGGAAAGAAGGGGCTACACGGAAAGGACTGAAGCTTTCTTT.

The chain links TRBV12-3 or TRBV12-4 to TRBJ1-2, with 9 bases lining up with TRBD1. This CDR3 contains 14 residues. J was trimmed by 4 bases and V by 6 bases; bases with no gene match: 6. The CDR3 region has the DNA TGTGCCAGCAGGACAGGGGGGGCGTCCTATGGCTACACCTTC. Its translation: CASRTGGASYGYTF.

This clonotype was detected a few times. The chain links TRBV10-3 to TRBJ1-1, with TRBD1 matching over 9 bases. Germline CDR1 and CDR2: ENHRY and SYGVKD. CDR3 length equals 15 residues. V lost 7 bases to trimming and J lost 1 base; unmatched junction nucleotides: 7. The CDR3 loop is CAITDGQGSNTEAFF. The DNA for the CDR3 is TGTGCCATCACCGATGGACAGGGGTCGAACACTGAAGCTTTCTTT.

This clonotype was counted ten times or more. The genes are TRBV5-8 and TRBJ1-2; D is uncertain. V was clipped by 0 bases and J by 7 bases, with 4 bases between them. The CDR3 is 11 residues long. CDR1 is SGHTS, CDR2 YDEGEE, per germline. The CDR3 protein is CASSLGGGYTF. For the CDR3, the DNA is TGTGCCAGCAGCTTGGGAGGTGGCTACACCTTC.

The chain is built from TRBV29-1 and TRBJ1-2; possible D gene TRBD1, 5 bases. The germline V gene encodes CDR1 SQVTM and CDR2 ANQGSEA. Trimming left V 6 bases short and J 5 bases short, with 16 bases between. The CDR3 covers 13 residues. The CDR3 DNA is TGCAGCGTCTTCCGGGACGCTGGTTATGGCTACACCTTC. It encodes CSVFRDAGYGYTF.

J is TRBJ2-7 and V is TRBV7-2; 9 bases line up with TRBD2. The CDR3 has 15 amino acids. From germline, CDR1 is SGHTA and CDR2 FQGNSA. V dropped 5 bases and J dropped 4; count of bases not matched to a gene: 9. CDR3 sequence: CASSPRRGGTYEQYF. The CDR3, as DNA: TGTGCCAGCAGCCCGAGGCGGGGGGGCACTTACGAGCAGTACTTC.